The 26 T cell receptor beta chains below all came from one sample that was sequenced in a study of T cells in Graves' hyperthyroidism and ophthalmopathy (dated by TCRdb to between 2017 and 2020). Library construction relied on multiplex PCR. The sequencer listed for this sample is Illumina HiSeq 2000. Amplification of TCR beta CDR3 regions was carried out from RNA transcripts. The TCR CDR3 was subjected to a first round of RT-PCR using the HTBI primer set and the Qiagen OneStep RT-PCR kit. In TCRdb, the public reads were trimmed at Q25 with fastp and aligned with MiXCR, with productive beta chains retained. For every CDR3 protein sequence, its rows merge into one entry that carries the most common genes and DNA. This sample gives approximately 700,000 distinct CDR3 sequences in total; roughly 45% of them show up just once. Of the sample, under 8% falls within the top ten clones. Material for sequencing was peripheral blood or thyroid tissue (not recorded which). The source of these receptors is an adult man with Graves' disease, either hyperthyroidism or ophthalmopathy (not recorded which).

This clonotype was detected ten times or more. The chain joins TRBV2 to TRBJ2-7; D gene uncertain. With 8 bases removed from V and 0 bases from J, the gap between germline ends came to 14 bases. CDR1 is SNHLY, CDR2 FYNNEI, per germline. The CDR3 runs to 14 residues. For the CDR3, the DNA is TGTGCCAGCGCGAAGTGGGATAGCTCCTACGAGCAGTACTTC. It translates to CASAKWDSSYEQYF. Full variable domain (remainder filled in from reference TRBV2 and TRBJ2-7): EPEVTQTPSHQVTQMGQEVILRCVPISNHLYFYWYRQILGQKVEFLVSFYNNEISEKSEIFDDQFSVERPDGSNFTLKIRSTKLEDSAMYFCASAKWDSSYEQYFGPGTRLTVT.

J is TRBJ1-2 and V is TRBV6-6; no definite D call. The germline V gene encodes CDR1 MNHNY and CDR2 SVGAGI (reference sequence). V shed 4 bases and J shed 4 bases, with 16 bases lying between them. The CDR3 has 15 amino acids. This chain's CDR3 is CASSSISKLGYGYTF. For the CDR3, the DNA is TGTGCCAGCAGTTCCATATCAAAATTAGGCTATGGCTACACCTTC.

In regard to this clonotype: A junction end diverges from the germline sequence, so it may reflect a read error. The chain links TRBV9 to TRBJ1-2, with unresolved D. The CDR3 is 12 amino acids. Germline CDR1 SGDLS, CDR2 YYNGEE. The CDR3 is CASSQAARRMNF. The CDR3 coding sequence is TGTGCCAGCAGCCAAGCGGCCAGGCGTATGAACTTC.

The chain joins TRBV5-6 to TRBJ2-6, with D possibly TRBD1 on 5 matching bases. The V end lost 2 bases, the J end lost 2 bases, and 11 bases lay between the germline ends. Germline V lookup: CDR1 SGHDT, CDR2 YYEEEE. The CDR3 is 16 residues long. CDR3 protein: CASSLTGSPGANVLTF. The CDR3, as DNA: TGTGCCAGCAGCTTAACAGGATCTCCTGGGGCCAACGTCCTGACTTTC.

The rearrangement joins TRBV12-3 or TRBV12-4 to TRBJ1-1; maybe TRBD1 (5 bases). This CDR3 has 12 amino acids. V was trimmed by 3 bases and J by 11 bases, leaving 13 bases between them. The CDR3 here is CASSLQGTGAFF. CDR3 in DNA: TGTGCCAGCAGTTTGCAGGGAACCGGGGCTTTCTTT.

The sample holds a few counts of this clonotype. One end of the junction is discordant with germline, which a read error may explain. The chain recombines TRBV10-3 with TRBJ1-5; 7 bases are shared with TRBD1. The CDR3 totals 15 residues. From germline, CDR1 is ENHRY and CDR2 SYGVKD. CDR3 region: CASSVTGFGNQPQHF. The CDR3 nucleotides are TGTGCCAGCAGTGTGACAGGGTTTGGCAATCAGCCCCAGCATTTT.

Comments on this clonotype: The final CDR3 position lacks the conserved phenylalanine or tryptophan, pointing to a likely read error. The DNA is omitted, as the CDR3 cannot be located on it reliably, and the CDR3 follows TCRdb's listing. The chain links TRBV10-3 to TRBJ1-1; the listed D gene, TRBD1, was not tested against the DNA. The CDR3 has 9 amino acids, counting both end residues. Germline V gene sequence: CDR1 ENHRY, CDR2 SYGVKD. The CDR3 region is CAISEGQGT.

This clonotype has at least ten counts. The chain carries TRBV15 and TRBJ2-5; TRBD2 aligns across 10 bases. From germline, CDR1 is LNHNV and CDR2 YYDKDF (reference sequence). The V gene end was trimmed by 1 base and the J gene end by 4 bases; junction bases not matched to a gene: 6. The CDR3 has 16 residues. In DNA form, the CDR3 reads TGTGCCACCAGCAGAGGGACTAGCGGAGCGACAGAGACCCAGTACTTC. Residues: CATSRGTSGATETQYF.

In nucleotides, the CDR3 is TGTGCCAGCAGTTACCTTCAGCCGTTTAATCAGCCCCAGCATTTT. It codes for CASSYLQPFNQPQHF. This chain connects TRBV6-6 to TRBJ1-5; no clear D gene. The V end lost 2 bases, the J end lost 4 bases, and 12 bases lay between the germline ends. The CDR3 totals 15 residues. CDR1 is MNHNY, CDR2 SVGAGI, per germline (reference sequence).

This clonotype was observed a handful of times. V usage is TRBV7-9 and J usage is TRBJ2-5, with a possible D match to TRBD2 (5 bases). This CDR3 comprises 15 residues. Germline assignment: CDR1 SEHNR and CDR2 FQNEAQ (reference sequence). The V gene lost 4 bases and the J gene lost 5 bases, with 17 bases spanning the gap. CDR3 nucleotide sequence: TGTGCCAGCAGCTCCGCCGGGGAACAAGTGGAGACCCAGTACTTC. Translated: CASSSAGEQVETQYF.

V usage is TRBV6-5 and J usage is TRBJ2-5, with D tentatively TRBD1 (5 bases). The germline V gene encodes CDR1 MNHEY and CDR2 SVGAGI. This CDR3 is 14 amino acids long. Between the trimmed V and J ends, which lost 5 bases and 3 bases, there was a span of 13 bases. The CDR3, as DNA: TGTGCCAGCAGTGAATTTAACAGGAAAGAGACCCAGTACTTC. It translates to CASSEFNRKETQYF.

The V call is TRBV9, the J call TRBJ1-1; D not certain. CDR3 length: 13 residues. V lost 2 bases and J lost 1, with 6 bases in between. Per germline, CDR1 SGDLS and CDR2 YYNGEE. The CDR3 DNA sequence: TGTGCCAGCAGCGTTTGGGAGAACACTGAAGCTTTCTTT. The encoded protein is CASSVWENTEAFF.

As to this clonotype: A single base separates this from a much larger clone, so it may be a read error. V gene TRBV6-5 combines with J gene TRBJ2-7; D not certain. The length of the CDR3 is 13 residues. Germline-derived CDR1 and CDR2 are MNHEY and SVGAGI. The CDR3 loop is CATSCEKPYEQYF. The DNA for the CDR3 is TGTGCCACCAGTTGTGAGAAGCCCTACGAGCAGTACTTC.

The sample holds one count of this clonotype. V is TRBV20-1 and J is TRBJ1-6, with D unresolved. The germline V gene encodes CDR1 DFQATT and CDR2 SNEGSKA (reference sequence). The CDR3 is 17 residues long. V was cut by 4 bases and J by 1 base, with 17 bases left in between. CDR3 sequence reads: CSAMPRLWASYNSPLHF. The CDR3, as DNA: TGCAGTGCTATGCCCCGTCTGTGGGCGTCCTATAATTCACCCCTCCACTTT.

This clonotype was detected only a few times. The gene calls are TRBV12-3 or TRBV12-4 and TRBJ2-5; 8 positions agree with TRBD1. V was clipped by 4 bases and J by 0 bases; unmatched bases: 1. This CDR3 spans 14 amino acids. The CDR3, as DNA: TGTGCCAGCAGTTACAGGGGGTACCAAGAGACCCAGTACTTC. Translating it yields CASSYRGYQETQYF.

The chain couples TRBV29-1 to TRBJ1-1, with unresolved D. Trimming pared 6 bases from V and 4 bases from J, leaving 15 bases between. CDR3 length: 13 amino acids. Germline V gene lookup returns CDR1 SQVTM and CDR2 ANQGSEA. CDR3 in amino acids: CSVYFHDPTEAFF. DNA of the CDR3: TGCAGCGTCTATTTTCACGACCCCACTGAAGCTTTCTTT.

This clonotype was seen more than once but under ten times. The chain combines TRBV19 with TRBJ1-1, with D possibly matching TRBD1 (5 bases). This CDR3 has 14 residues. The V end lost 6 bases, the J end lost 0 bases, and 11 bases lay between the germline ends. Per germline, CDR1 LNHDA and CDR2 SQIVND (reference sequence). The DNA for the CDR3 is TGTGCCAGTAGGGTGACAGAGGTGAACACTGAAGCTTTCTTT. It translates to CASRVTEVNTEAFF.

V usage is TRBV7-9 and J usage is TRBJ1-1; unclear D gene. Germline V gene sequence: CDR1 SEHNR, CDR2 FQNEAQ (reference sequence). The length of the CDR3 is 12 residues. V lost 6 bases and J 6 bases, leaving 11 bases between the germline ends. The CDR3 loop reads CASSMGGPEAFF. As DNA, the CDR3 is TGTGCCAGCAGTATGGGCGGACCTGAAGCTTTCTTT.

This sequence joins TRBV24-1 and TRBJ1-2; the D gene is possibly TRBD1 (5 bases). CDR3 size: 13 residues. Germline V gene sequence: CDR1 KGHDR, CDR2 SFDVKD. V was shortened by 5 bases and J by 5 bases, with 11 bases between the two germline ends. CDR3 in DNA: TGTGCCACCAGTGGGGGCACGCGATATGGCTACACCTTC. Encoded protein: CATSGGTRYGYTF.

This clonotype occurred many times. The rearrangement uses TRBV20-1 and TRBJ2-5, with 9 bases matching TRBD1. Germline V gene data show CDR1 as DFQATT and CDR2 as SNEGSKA (reference sequence). CDR3 length: 14 amino acids. The V and J ends lost 2 bases and 5 bases, in that order; junction bases with no gene match: 6. The CDR3 DNA follows: TGCAGTGCTAGATGGGACAGGGTGGGGGAGACCCAGTACTTC. Amino acid sequence: CSARWDRVGETQYF.

Turning to this clonotype: Since a much larger clone is just one base distant, this may be a read error. V and J are TRBV19 and TRBJ2-5; D perhaps matches TRBD1 (6 bases). With 3 bases removed from V and 3 bases from J, the gap between germline ends came to 8 bases. The CDR3 spans 13 residues. CDR1 and CDR2 (germline): LNHDA, SQIVND (reference sequence). CDR3 coding DNA: TGTGCCAGTAGTATGGGGACAAAAGAGACCCAGTACTTC. Its translation: CASSMGTKETQYF.

On this clonotype itself: The CDR3 end shows no conserved phenylalanine or tryptophan, and so a read error is likely. Because the CDR3's place on the DNA is in doubt, the DNA is left out and the CDR3 is given as listed by TCRdb. The chain has TRBV20-1 and TRBJ2-7; the DNA was not compared with TRBD2, the D call given in the table. The CDR3 length is 8 residues, termini included. Germline V gene data show CDR1 as DFQATT and CDR2 as SNEGSKA (reference sequence). CDR3 in amino acids: CSASLLAG.

The V call is TRBV10-2, the J call TRBJ1-6, with 7 bases that match TRBD1. Germline V gives CDR1 WSHSY, CDR2 SAAADI. This CDR3 spans 13 amino acids. Trimming removed 6 bases from V and 10 bases from J; junction bases left unmatched: 6. Written as DNA, the CDR3 is TGCGCCAGCAGGGGGTCAGGGGGATCACCCCTCCACTTT. This sequence encodes CASRGSGGSPLHF.

The chain's CDR3 is CASNFGGSTEAFF. The DNA of the CDR3 is TGCGCCAGCAACTTTGGAGGGAGTACTGAAGCTTTCTTT. This chain uses TRBV5-1 with TRBJ1-1; D remains unclear. Trimming removed 6 bases at V and 5 bases at J, with 14 bases between. Germline V gives CDR1 SGHRS, CDR2 YFSETQ. The CDR3 loop spans 13 amino acids.

This clonotype was picked up many times. This chain links TRBV5-1 with TRBJ1-1; TRBD1 aligns across 8 bases. V lost 2 bases to trimming and J lost 5 bases; unmatched junction nucleotides: 8. The CDR3 runs to 15 residues. Germline CDR1 is SGHRS and CDR2 is YFSETQ. The CDR3 loop is CASSLLGQAGTEAFF. Written as DNA, the CDR3 is TGCGCCAGCAGCTTATTGGGACAGGCGGGTACTGAAGCTTTCTTT.

The V gene is TRBV20-1, the J gene TRBJ1-1; no definite D call. Trimming took off 1 base at V and 5 bases at J, with 8 bases between the two ends. In germline, CDR1 is DFQATT, CDR2 SNEGSKA (reference sequence). There are 12 residues in the CDR3. The CDR3 coding sequence is TGCAGTGCTAGAGGGGGTGGGACTGAAGCTTTCTTT. It encodes CSARGGGTEAFF.